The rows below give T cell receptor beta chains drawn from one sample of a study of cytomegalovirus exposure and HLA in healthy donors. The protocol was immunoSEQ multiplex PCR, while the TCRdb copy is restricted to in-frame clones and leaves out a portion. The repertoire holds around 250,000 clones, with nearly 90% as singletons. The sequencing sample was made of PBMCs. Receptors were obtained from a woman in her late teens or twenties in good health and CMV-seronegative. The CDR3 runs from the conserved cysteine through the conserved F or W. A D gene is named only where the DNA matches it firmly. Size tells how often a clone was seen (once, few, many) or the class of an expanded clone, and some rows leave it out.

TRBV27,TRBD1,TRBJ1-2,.,CASSLVTGGGYTF,TGTGCCAGCAGTTTAGTGACAGGGGGGGGCTACACCTTC
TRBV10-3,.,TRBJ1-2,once,CAIRPPGTTDGYTF,TGTGCCATCAGACCCCCCGGGACAACGGATGGCTACACCTTC
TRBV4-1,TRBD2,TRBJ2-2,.,CASSQDSRPGGGGELFF,TGCGCCAGCAGCCAAGATTCTCGGCCCGGGGGGGGCGGGGAGCTGTTTTTT
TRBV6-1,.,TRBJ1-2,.,CASSESDTYGYTF,TGTGCCAGCAGTGAATCAGACACCTATGGCTACACCTTC
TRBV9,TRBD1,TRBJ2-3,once,CASSVFYRDRGLDTQYF,TGTGCCAGCAGCGTCTTCTACCGGGACAGGGGGCTTGATACGCAGTATTTT
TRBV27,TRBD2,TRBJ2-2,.,CASSPSGGELTGELFF,TGTGCCAGCAGTCCAAGCGGGGGGGAACTCACCGGGGAGCTGTTTTTT
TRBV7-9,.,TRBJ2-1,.,CASSDLASSNNEQFF,TGTGCCAGCAGCGATCTGGCTAGCTCTAACAATGAGCAGTTCTTC
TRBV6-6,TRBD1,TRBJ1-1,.,CASSLPQGANTEAFF,TGTGCCAGCAGTCTTCCCCAGGGGGCGAACACTGAAGCTTTCTTT
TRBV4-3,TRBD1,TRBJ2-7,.,CASSQSRDRTHEQYF,TGCGCCAGCAGCCAATCCCGGGACAGGACCCACGAGCAGTACTTC
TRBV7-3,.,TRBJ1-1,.,CASSLGRANTEAFF,TGTGCCAGCAGCTTAGGCAGGGCGAACACTGAAGCTTTCTTT
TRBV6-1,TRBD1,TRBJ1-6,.,CASSEYLRTGKYNSPLHF,TGTGCCAGCAGTGAATATTTAAGGACAGGGAAATATAATTCACCCCTCCACTTT
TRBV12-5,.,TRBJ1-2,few,CASGQQGVGGYTF,TGTGCTAGTGGGCAACAGGGTGTTGGCGGCTACACCTTC
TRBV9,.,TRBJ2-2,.,CASGLDGGELFF,TGTGCCAGCGGTCTAGATGGCGGGGAGCTGTTTTTT
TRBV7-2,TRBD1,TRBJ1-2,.,CASSLVGTGTNYGYTF,TGTGCCAGCAGCTTAGTAGGGACAGGGACTAACTATGGCTACACCTTC
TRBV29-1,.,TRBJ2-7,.,CSVEGQSYEQYF,TGCAGCGTTGAGGGCCAGTCGTACGAGCAGTACTTC
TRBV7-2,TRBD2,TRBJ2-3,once,CASSLNPGTSGGLDTQYF,TGTGCCAGCAGCTTAAACCCCGGGACTAGCGGGGGATTAGATACGCAGTATTTT
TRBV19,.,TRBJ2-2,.,CASTKQGNTGELFF,TGTGCCAGTACCAAACAGGGAAACACCGGGGAGCTGTTTTTT
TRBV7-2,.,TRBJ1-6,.,CASSSDSPPSPLHF,TGTGCCAGCAGCTCTGACAGTCCTCCCTCACCCCTCCACTTT
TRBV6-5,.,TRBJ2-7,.,CASGLGGQTYEQYF,TGTGCCAGCGGACTCGGGGGTCAAACCTACGAGCAGTACTTC
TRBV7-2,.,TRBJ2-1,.,CASSLGSLPYNEQFF,TGTGCCAGCAGCTTAGGGTCCCTACCTTACAATGAGCAGTTCTTC
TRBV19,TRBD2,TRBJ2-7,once,CASSPLYSGATTYEQYF,TGTGCCAGTAGTCCACTCTATAGCGGGGCGACTACCTACGAGCAGTACTTC
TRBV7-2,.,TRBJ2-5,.,CASSTPSAVQETQYF,TGTGCCAGCAGCACCCCTTCGGCGGTTCAAGAGACCCAGTACTTC